The 17 T cell receptor beta chains presented below share a single source sample, sequenced in a study of T-cell memory formation after mild COVID-19. MiXCR was run by TCRdb on the 5' RACE reads, yielding one entry per CDR3 protein. The sample has about 470,000 distinct CDR3 sequences; roughly 25% are singletons. The sample consisted of PBMCs or a T cell subset sorted from them (not recorded which). Receptor source: an adult woman who had mild COVID-19 (a few samples of this study predate the infection). Cell type and time point are not known.

The chain combines TRBV7-2 with TRBJ2-7, with D hard to call. The CDR3 extends over 13 amino acids. Trimming removed 4 bases from V and 3 bases from J, with 10 bases in between. Per the germline V gene, CDR1 is SGHTA and CDR2 is FQGNSA. As DNA, the CDR3 is TGTGCCAGCAGCTCCCCGGAGAACTACGAGCAGTACTTC. This encodes CASSSPENYEQYF.

J is TRBJ1-1 and V is TRBV7-3; TRBD1 might be the D (5 bases). Germline loops: CDR1 SGHTA, CDR2 FQGTGA. V dropped 0 bases and J dropped 5 bases, with 13 bases sitting between them. The CDR3 spans 15 residues. CDR3 DNA: TGTGCCAGCAGCTTAACCCTGGACACCTTGACTGAAGCTTTCTTT. This encodes CASSLTLDTLTEAFF.

This clonotype was picked up a small number of times. The chain's CDR3 is CASSPQTGDRGYYEQYF. CDR3 coding DNA: TGTGCCAGCAGCCCTCAAACGGGGGACAGGGGATACTACGAGCAGTACTTC. The chain uses TRBV4-2 and TRBJ2-7; the match to TRBD1 covers 10 bases. The CDR3 has 17 residues. Losses at the gene ends were 4 bases for V and 3 bases for J; bases not matched to a gene: 12. CDR1 LGHNA and CDR2 YNFKEQ come from the germline V gene.

This clonotype was observed once. This sequence joins TRBV4-3 and TRBJ1-2, with D uncertain. This CDR3 is 15 amino acids long. The germline V gene has CDR1 LGHNA and CDR2 YSLEER. V lost 0 bases and J lost 0, with 8 bases in between. The CDR3 nucleotides read TGCGCCAGCAGCCAAGATGCCGAAGCTAACTATGGCTACACCTTC. This translates into CASSQDAEANYGYTF.

This clonotype has more than one count but fewer than ten. The chain combines TRBV4-1 with TRBJ1-1, with no clear D. The CDR3 loop spans 14 amino acids. Trimming removed 4 bases from V and 5 bases from J, with 14 bases in between. Germline loops: CDR1 MGHRA, CDR2 YSYEKL. The CDR3 spells CASSLHRDQTEAFF. CDR3 DNA: TGCGCCAGCAGCCTGCATAGAGATCAGACTGAAGCTTTCTTT.

This clonotype has a handful of counts. V gene TRBV5-1 combines with J gene TRBJ1-1; D might be TRBD1 (6 bases). The CDR3 runs 14 residues. V was pared by 4 bases and J by 1 base, with 11 bases between. The germline CDR1 and CDR2 sequences are SGHRS and YFSETQ. The CDR3 reads CASSRDTKNTEAFF. The CDR3 nucleotides are TGCGCCAGCAGCAGGGACACTAAGAACACTGAAGCTTTCTTT.

This clonotype was recorded a few times. This rearrangement joins TRBV7-2 to TRBJ2-5, with unresolved D. V lost 5 bases to trimming and J lost 2 bases, with 12 bases between them. The CDR3 spans 14 residues. Germline V gene data show CDR1 as SGHTA and CDR2 as FQGNSA. Written as DNA, the CDR3 is TGTGCCAGCAGCAAACCCTCCCCACAAGAGACCCAGTACTTC. It yields the protein CASSKPSPQETQYF.

A few counts support this clonotype. This chain uses TRBV27 with TRBJ2-7; D is undetermined. Deletions cut 5 bases from V and 3 bases from J, with 14 bases between. Germline V gene sequence: CDR1 MNHEY, CDR2 SMNVEV (reference sequence). This CDR3 region has 14 residues. The chain's CDR3 is CASSAIGRNYEQYF. CDR3 DNA sequence: TGTGCCAGCAGTGCAATAGGGCGGAACTACGAGCAGTACTTC.

This clonotype was observed a few times. The gene calls are TRBV6-6 and TRBJ2-7; 9 bases are a match to TRBD1. The CDR3 has 15 residues. V trimming: 5 bases; J trimming: 3 bases; junction bases outside the gene matches: 8. Germline CDR1 is MNHNY and CDR2 is SVGAGI (reference sequence). The CDR3 spells CASSQGGTGIYEQYF. The CDR3 nucleotides are TGTGCCAGCAGTCAAGGGGGGACAGGGATCTACGAGCAGTACTTC.

V and J are TRBV13 and TRBJ1-1; no clear D gene. The germline CDR1 and CDR2 sequences are PRHDT and FYEKMQ (reference sequence). Trimming removed 5 bases at V and 1 base at J, with 14 bases between. The CDR3 length is 15 residues. The CDR3 region is CASSLTDGSNTEAFF. CDR3 DNA sequence: TGTGCCAGCAGCCTTACAGATGGGTCGAACACTGAAGCTTTCTTT.

The V gene is TRBV27, the J gene TRBJ2-3; TRBD2 agrees at 10 bases. The CDR3 covers 16 residues. Germline values: CDR1 MNHEY, CDR2 SMNVEV (reference sequence). The junction had 6 bases not matched to a gene; V was cut back by 2 bases and J by 4 bases. The CDR3 is CASSLGASGGADTQYF. CDR3 nucleotides: TGTGCCAGCAGTTTAGGGGCTAGCGGGGGAGCAGATACGCAGTATTTT.

This clonotype appeared a single time. This sequence joins TRBV5-4 and TRBJ2-7, with 7 positions matching TRBD2. J gave up 5 bases and V 3 bases, and 5 bases lay outside the gene matches. This CDR3 has 13 amino acids. Germline loops: CDR1 SGHNT, CDR2 YYREEE (reference sequence). DNA for the CDR3: TGTGCCAGCAGCTACCGGGACTATCACGAGCAGTACTTC. Amino acids: CASSYRDYHEQYF.

J is TRBJ2-1 and V is TRBV7-9, with a possible D match to TRBD2 (6 bases). The CDR3 contains 16 residues. In germline, CDR1 is SEHNR, CDR2 FQNEAQ (reference sequence). V dropped 4 bases and J dropped 9 bases, with 22 bases sitting between them. CDR3 nucleotide sequence: TGTGCCAGCAGCTCCCCATGGGGTGGCGGGAAGGGTGAGCAGTTCTTC. This translates into CASSSPWGGGKGEQFF.

This chain links TRBV4-2 with TRBJ2-3; TRBD1 agrees at 8 bases. The CDR3 covers 16 residues. The trim removed 4 bases at V and 5 bases at J, leaving 11 bases unmatched. CDR1 is LGHNA and CDR2 is YNFKEQ in the germline V gene. DNA for the CDR3: TGTGCCAGCAGCCCGTTCGGGACAGGTCTTGGAGATACGCAGTATTTT. Its protein product is CASSPFGTGLGDTQYF.

The table lists this clonotype with many counts. The chain uses TRBV3-1 and TRBJ2-5; D is perhaps TRBD2 (7 bases). V was clipped by 5 bases and J by 5 bases, with 21 bases between them. Per the germline V gene, CDR1 is LGHDT and CDR2 is YNNKEL (reference sequence). This CDR3 comprises 16 residues. CDR3 amino acids: CASSFRGARSGETQYF. In nucleotides, the CDR3 is TGTGCCAGCAGCTTCCGGGGGGCCAGGTCCGGGGAGACCCAGTACTTC.

This chain uses TRBV9 with TRBJ2-1, with 9 bases fitting TRBD2. Germline assignment: CDR1 SGDLS and CDR2 YYNGEE. This CDR3 spans 15 amino acids. V shed 0 bases and J 2 bases; nucleotides not matched to a gene: 0. CDR3 protein: CASSVVAGAYNEQFF. The CDR3 coding sequence is TGTGCCAGCAGCGTAGTAGCGGGGGCCTACAATGAGCAGTTCTTC.

The rearrangement uses TRBV18 and TRBJ2-2, with D possibly matching TRBD1 (6 bases). Germline V gene lookup returns CDR1 KGHSH and CDR2 LQKENI. The CDR3 extends over 14 amino acids. Trimming took off 6 bases at V and 4 bases at J, with 12 bases between the two ends. This CDR3 is CASSLQGATGELFF. CDR3 sequence (DNA): TGTGCCAGCTCTCTACAGGGAGCCACCGGGGAGCTGTTTTTT.